Listed here are 17 T cell receptor beta chains from one sample, sequenced in a study of blood T cell repertoires in COVID-19. The method was immunoSEQ multiplex PCR; TCRdb's version includes in-frame clones alone and lacks a portion of them. The table has roughly 90,000 clones, roughly 90% seen once. Sequencing was done on a sample of peripheral blood. These receptor sequences come from a human donor with active COVID-19. The donor label of this sample is uncertain.

This sequence joins TRBV2 and TRBJ1-2; 8 nucleotides line up with TRBD1. CDR1 and CDR2 from the germline V gene are SNHLY and FYNNEI. V was clipped by 4 bases and J by 1 base; unmatched bases: 2. The CDR3 spans 14 residues. For the CDR3, the DNA is TGTGCCAGCAGTGTCGACAGGGGTAACTATGGCTACACCTTC. Protein: CASSVDRGNYGYTF.

The table lists this clone with a count of one. The chain links TRBV7-2 to TRBJ2-2, with TRBD1 as a possible D gene (5 bases). The germline V gene has CDR1 SGHTA and CDR2 FQGNSA. V lost 5 bases, J lost 1 base, and 14 bases lay in between. This CDR3 is built from 16 residues. For the CDR3, the DNA is TGTGCCAGCAGCGCAAAGTCCCAGGGGAACACCGGGGAGCTGTTTTTT. It codes for CASSAKSQGNTGELFF.

The rearrangement uses TRBV6-6 and TRBJ1-1; D not resolved. The V and J ends lost 0 bases and 7 bases respectively, with 15 bases between them. Germline loops: CDR1 MNHNY, CDR2 SVGAGI (reference sequence). There are 15 residues in the CDR3. The CDR3 region has the DNA TGTGCCAGCAGTTACTCGGGCGGCAGACTAAATGAAGCTTTCTTT. It translates to CASSYSGGRLNEAFF.

V usage is TRBV10-2 and J usage is TRBJ1-2, with D unclear. The CDR3 sequence is 14 residues long. Germline-derived CDR1 and CDR2 are WSHSY and SAAADI. Deletions cut 0 bases from V and 8 bases from J, with 13 bases between. The DNA of the CDR3 is TGCGCCAGCAGTGAGTCGACGGGTTCGTTCGGCTACACCTTC. This gives the protein CASSESTGSFGYTF.

V gene TRBV19 combines with J gene TRBJ1-1; D may be TRBD1 (5 bases). This CDR3 contains 15 residues. The V and J ends lost 7 bases and 4 bases respectively, with 19 bases between them. CDR1 and CDR2 from the germline V gene are LNHDA and SQIVND (reference sequence). CDR3 DNA: TGTGCCAGTAATCCTAGGTGGGGCCCCAGCACTGAAGCTTTCTTT. It codes for CASNPRWGPSTEAFF. The full variable domain, rest sourced from reference TRBV19 and TRBJ1-1, is DGGITQSPKYLFRKEGQNVTLSCEQNLNHDAMYWYRQDPGQGLRLIYYSQIVNDFQKGDIAEGYSVSREKKESFPLTVTSAQKNPTAFYLCASNPRWGPSTEAFFGQGTRLTVV.

The chain recombines TRBV19 with TRBJ2-3, with D perhaps matching TRBD1 (7 bases). V shed 4 bases and J shed 2 bases, with 13 bases lying between them. Germline-derived CDR1 and CDR2 are LNHDA and SQIVND (reference sequence). CDR3 length equals 15 residues. The CDR3 sequence: CASSNQGGSTDTQYF. The DNA of the CDR3 is TGTGCCAGTAGTAACCAGGGGGGTTCCACAGATACGCAGTATTTT.

V usage is TRBV5-8 and J usage is TRBJ2-3, with TRBD1 as a possible D gene (6 bases). V was clipped by 0 bases and J by 1 base, with 18 bases between them. There are 18 residues in the CDR3. Germline V gene sequence: CDR1 SGHTS, CDR2 YDEGEE. The CDR3 protein is CASSLVYRVEAGTDTQYF. The CDR3 DNA is TGTGCCAGCAGCTTGGTTTACAGGGTTGAGGCTGGCACAGATACGCAGTATTTT.

The CDR3 DNA reads TGTGCCAGTACTCCATTACACAGTCTCTCTGGAAACACCATATATTTT. It is translated as CASTPLHSLSGNTIYF. The rearrangement uses TRBV19 and TRBJ1-3, with D uncertain. Trimming cost V 7 bases and J 0 bases, with 16 bases left between them. Per germline, CDR1 LNHDA and CDR2 SQIVND (reference sequence). This CDR3 spans 16 amino acids.

The chain is built from TRBV11-2 and TRBJ1-1; D unresolved. The germline gives CDR1 SGHAT, CDR2 FQNNGV. The germline V and J ends were trimmed by 0 bases and 1 base, with 3 bases remaining between them. The CDR3 extends over 13 amino acids. The DNA for the CDR3 is TGTGCCAGCAGCTTAGATAGGAACACTGAAGCTTTCTTT. This translates into CASSLDRNTEAFF.

J is TRBJ2-5 and V is TRBV7-6; D not certain. The V gene lost 1 base and the J gene lost 4 bases, with 10 bases spanning the gap. The CDR3 has 14 residues. Per germline, CDR1 SGHVS and CDR2 FNYEAQ. In DNA form, the CDR3 reads TGTGCCAGCAGCTTAGGTTCCCCGGGAGAGACCCAGTACTTC. This translates into CASSLGSPGETQYF.

The rearrangement uses TRBV6-1 and TRBJ2-5; TRBD1 agrees at 8 bases. Germline lookup yields CDR1 MNHNS and CDR2 SASEGT. The CDR3 has 14 residues. The V and J ends lost 2 bases and 5 bases, in that order; junction bases with no gene match: 4. The DNA of the CDR3 is TGTGCCAGCAGTGAACCAACAGGGGGGGAGACCCAGTACTTC. Its translation: CASSEPTGGETQYF.

This rearrangement joins TRBV6-6 to TRBJ1-3; D unclear. Germline V gene lookup returns CDR1 MNHNY and CDR2 SVGAGI (reference sequence). V was clipped by 4 bases and J by 0 bases, with 13 bases between them. This CDR3 is 16 amino acids long. CDR3 residues: CASSFAQISSGNTIYF. The CDR3 DNA reads as TGTGCCAGCAGTTTCGCACAGATTAGCTCTGGAAACACCATATATTTT.

The V gene is TRBV9, the J gene TRBJ1-2; D uncertain. The germline V and J ends were trimmed by 3 bases and 3 bases, with 9 bases remaining between them. This CDR3 region has 13 residues. CDR1 and CDR2 from the germline V gene are SGDLS and YYNGEE. This chain's CDR3 is CASSETLDYGYTF. CDR3 in DNA: TGTGCCAGCAGCGAAACGTTAGACTATGGCTACACCTTC.

The V and J genes are TRBV27 and TRBJ2-7; TRBD1 aligns across 9 bases. The germline V gene encodes CDR1 MNHEY and CDR2 SMNVEV (reference sequence). V lost 7 bases and J lost 7; bases outside the gene matches: 8. The CDR3 sequence is 13 residues long. The CDR3 bases are TGTGCCAGCACCGGGACAGGGATCGAAGAGCAGTACTTC. It yields the protein CASTGTGIEEQYF.

The V and J genes are TRBV7-8 and TRBJ2-1, with 10 bases lining up with TRBD1. Trimming took 2 bases from V and 5 from J; bases not matched to a gene: 6. Germline values: CDR1 SGHVS, CDR2 FQNEAQ. The CDR3 runs 16 residues. In nucleotides, the CDR3 is TGTGCCAGCAGCTTAATGACAGGGGGCATAGACAATGAGCAGTTCTTC. Translating it yields CASSLMTGGIDNEQFF.

The chain is built from TRBV10-3 and TRBJ2-7, with D perhaps matching TRBD1 (5 bases). The CDR3 contains 12 residues. Germline V gene data show CDR1 as ENHRY and CDR2 as SYGVKD. Trimming removed 2 bases from V and 4 bases from J, with 6 bases in between. The CDR3 reads CAISERGYEQYF. CDR3 sequence (DNA): TGTGCCATCAGTGAGAGGGGTTACGAGCAGTACTTC.

This chain uses TRBV19 with TRBJ1-2; a possible D gene is TRBD1 (5 bases). The CDR3 has 12 amino acids. Germline assignment: CDR1 LNHDA and CDR2 SQIVND (reference sequence). V lost 6 bases and J lost 7, with 12 bases in between. The DNA of the CDR3 is TGTGCCAGTAGCCTCACGGGACTTGGCTACACCTTC. Translating it yields CASSLTGLGYTF.